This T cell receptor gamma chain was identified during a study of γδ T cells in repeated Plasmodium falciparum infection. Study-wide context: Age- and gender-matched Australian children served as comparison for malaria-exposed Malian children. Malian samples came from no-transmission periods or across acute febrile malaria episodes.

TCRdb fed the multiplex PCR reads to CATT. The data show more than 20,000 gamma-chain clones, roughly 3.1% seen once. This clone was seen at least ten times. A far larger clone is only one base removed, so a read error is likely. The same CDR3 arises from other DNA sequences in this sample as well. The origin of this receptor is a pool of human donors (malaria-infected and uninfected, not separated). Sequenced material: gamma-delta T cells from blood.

CDR3 nucleotides: TGTGCCACCTGGGACAGGCCAGAGTATTATAAGAAACTCTTT. It yields the protein CATWDRPEYYKKLF. The rearrangement links TRGV3 to TRGJ1 or TRGJ2. No J gene is reported in TCRdb; it was inferred here by comparing the DNA with germline. The V and J ends lost 0 bases and 4 bases, in that order; junction bases with no gene match: 6. This CDR3 region has 14 residues. From germline, CDR1 is VTNTFY and CDR2 YDVSTARD (reference sequence).